This T cell receptor (beta chain) was recorded in a study of blood T cell repertoires in COVID-19. Study summary: The analysed material was cDNA or gDNA that came from T cells, B-cell-depleted T cells, or PBMCs.

Some clones are missing from TCRdb's copy, which holds only in-frame ones; the method was immunoSEQ multiplex PCR. The sample holds about 73,000 clones, about 83% seen once. Per germline, CDR1 MNHEY and CDR2 SVGAGI. The CDR3 extends over 15 amino acids. V gave up 5 bases and J gave up 0 bases; unmatched junction bases: 5. The clonotype originates from a woman aged 60-75 years with acute or convalescent COVID-19. The rearrangement uses TRBV6-5 and TRBJ1-1; 8 nucleotides line up with TRBD1. Sample: peripheral blood. The DNA for the CDR3 is TGTGCCAGCAGTCCGCGGACAGGGATGAACACTGAAGCTTTCTTT. This gives the protein CASSPRTGMNTEAFF.